The rows below give T cell receptor beta chains drawn from one sample of a study of cytomegalovirus exposure and HLA in healthy donors. Sequenced by immunoSEQ multiplex PCR; TCRdb stores in-frame clones only, minus some. The sample lists about 160,000 clones; about 83% were seen once. Sequenced material: PBMCs. These receptors were taken from a woman under 40 in good health and CMV-seronegative. CDR3s include the opening cysteine and the closing phenylalanine or tryptophan. The D gene is left open where the match is weak.

d_call | v_call | cdr3_aa
TRBD2 | TRBV6-6 | CASSLAGVYNEQFF
NA | TRBV5-8 | CASSLIIGQGGGYTF
TRBD2 | TRBV6-5 | CASNAGVEQYF
NA | TRBV9 | CASSGGGTASRYTF
TRBD2 | TRBV14 | CASSTGTRQQETQYF
TRBD2 | TRBV4-2 | CASSQDGSLAAYEQYF
NA | TRBV5-1 | CASSPSRSYNEQFF
TRBD1 | TRBV29-1 | CSVGGTGGRPETQYF
NA | TRBV18 | CASADLSGDGYTF
NA | TRBV11-2 | CASSSRGVAQYF
NA | TRBV2 | CASRQGVSEKLFF
NA | TRBV4-2 | CASSPGTYEQYF
TRBD1 | TRBV19 | CASSILGGTGENEQYF
NA | TRBV6-6 | CASSYSDSLNTEAFF
TRBD2 | TRBV7-2 | CASSGGGTTKNIQYF